This TCR beta chain was observed in a study of cytomegalovirus exposure and HLA in healthy donors. Researchers ran the PCR with 60 Vbeta and 13 Jbeta primers. Measured with immunoSEQ multiplex PCR; TCRdb has only the in-frame clones, and not every one. In the table there are approximately 150,000 clones, just under 70% of which are singletons. Trimming took off 2 bases at V and 4 bases at J, with 17 bases between the two ends. Germline V CDR1 and CDR2: MNHEY, SMNVEV (reference sequence). This CDR3 spans 16 amino acids. Sequencing was done on a sample of PBMCs. The receptor was derived from a man aged 55 to 70 in good health and CMV-seronegative. The rearrangement uses TRBV27 and TRBJ1-1, with a possible D match to TRBD1 (6 bases). The DNA for the CDR3 is TGTGCCAGCAGTTTAGATGGGGGCCCCGTTAGCACTGAAGCTTTCTTT. It is translated as CASSLDGGPVSTEAFF.